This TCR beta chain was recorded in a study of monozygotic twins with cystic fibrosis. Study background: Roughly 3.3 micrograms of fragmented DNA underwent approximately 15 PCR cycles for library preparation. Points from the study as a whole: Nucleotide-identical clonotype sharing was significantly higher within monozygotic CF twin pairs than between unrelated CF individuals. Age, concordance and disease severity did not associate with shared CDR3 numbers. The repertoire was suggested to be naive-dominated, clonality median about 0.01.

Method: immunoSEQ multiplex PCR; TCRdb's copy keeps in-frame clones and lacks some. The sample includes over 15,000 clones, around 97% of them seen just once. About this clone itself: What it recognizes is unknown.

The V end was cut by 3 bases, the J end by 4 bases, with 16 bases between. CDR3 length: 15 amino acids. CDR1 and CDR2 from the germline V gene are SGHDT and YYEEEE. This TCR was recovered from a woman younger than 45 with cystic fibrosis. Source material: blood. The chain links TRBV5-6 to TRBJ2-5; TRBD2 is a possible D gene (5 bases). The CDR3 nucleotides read TGTGCCAGCAGCTCGCCGTTAGTCGGAGGAGAGACCCAGTACTTC. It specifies CASSSPLVGGETQYF.